This T cell receptor beta chain came from a study of technical replicates of blood from a handful of donors. The CDR3 loop spans 13 amino acids. Trimming cost V 0 bases and J 5 bases, with 8 bases left between them. Germline values: CDR1 MGHRA, CDR2 YSYEKL. Sequenced by immunoSEQ multiplex PCR; TCRdb stores in-frame clones only, minus some. Of about 67,000 clones in the sample, roughly 98% were seen once. The sequenced sample consisted of T cells isolated from PBMCs. J is TRBJ2-7 and V is TRBV4-1, with D possibly matching TRBD2 (5 bases). The TCR comes from a human donor in good health. The DNA for the CDR3 is TGCGCCAGCAGCCAAGATCAACTAGACGAGCAGTACTTC. Its protein product is CASSQDQLDEQYF.